A selection of T cell receptor beta chains follows, all from one sample in a study of T cell responses to AZD1222 COVID-19 vaccine. Profiling relied on immunoSEQ multiplex PCR, and the TCRdb table lists in-frame clones only, not all of them. The table has some 130,000 clones, around 84% seen once. Source: peripheral blood, taken on day 0 of AZD1222 vaccination. These receptors all come from an adult in good health. CDR3s include the opening cysteine and the closing phenylalanine or tryptophan. D genes are given only for firm matches. The size entry is marked missing in some rows and otherwise reads once, few, many or a size class.

>TRBJ2-6|TRBV27|NA|NA
CATRLSGANVLTF
TGTGCCACGAGGCTCTCTGGGGCCAACGTCCTGACTTTC
>TRBJ2-2|TRBV24-1|NA|NA
CATSDPLGTWQGNTGELFF
TGTGCCACCAGTGATCCCCTGGGTACCTGGCAGGGGAACACCGGGGAGCTGTTTTTT
>TRBJ2-1|TRBV27|TRBD2|NA
CASSVLAGGPGEQFF
TGTGCCAGCAGCGTACTAGCGGGGGGGCCTGGTGAGCAGTTCTTC
>TRBJ2-3|TRBV2|NA|NA
CASGRGRSTDTQYF
TGTGCCAGCGGAAGGGGTAGAAGTACAGATACGCAGTATTTT
>TRBJ1-1|TRBV5-1|NA|NA
CASSPRLPGAGRPTEAFF
TGCGCCAGCAGCCCCCGGCTTCCCGGCGCAGGGAGGCCCACTGAAGCTTTCTTT
>TRBJ2-7|TRBV5-4|TRBD2|few
CASSLAGGLYEQYF
TGTGCCAGCAGCTTGGCGGGGGGACTCTACGAGCAGTACTTC
>TRBJ2-4|TRBV5-1|NA|NA
CASSLFINVYNRDVADIQYF
TGCGCCAGCAGCTTGTTTATTAATGTTTATAACAGGGACGTCGCGGACATTCAGTACTTC
>TRBJ2-7|TRBV19|NA|NA
CASSNGYEQYF
TGTGCCAGTAGTAACGGGTACGAGCAGTACTTC
>TRBJ2-7|TRBV4-2|TRBD2|once
CASSQEGGLAGGEQYF
TGTGCCAGCAGCCAAGAAGGGGGACTAGCAGGCGGGGAGCAGTACTTC
>TRBJ1-1|TRBV27|NA|NA
CASSLSVNTEAFF
TGTGCCAGCAGTTTATCTGTTAACACTGAAGCTTTCTTT
>TRBJ1-3|TRBV19|NA|few
CASSIDLSGTSSGNTIYF
TGTGCCAGTAGTATAGATTTATCGGGAACCAGCTCTGGAAACACCATATATTTT
>TRBJ1-2|TRBV28|NA|NA
CAILGIGGYTF
TGTGCCATTTTAGGAATTGGCGGCTACACCTTC
>TRBJ2-6|TRBV7-9|NA|once
CASSLVGGVSLSGANVLTF
TGTGCCAGCAGCTTAGTCGGAGGGGTTTCGCTCTCTGGGGCCAACGTCCTGACTTTC